This T cell receptor beta chain originates from a study of early T cells in non-severe SARS-CoV-2 infection (dated by TCRdb to the early 2020s). About the investigation overall: Bulk RNA from unsorted whole blood was used for TCR sequencing, so alpha and beta chains could not be paired. Results the study describes overall, beyond this receptor: VDJdb matching was skewed toward anti-spike CD8 responses, so virus-specific expansions were likely underestimated and private and CD4 specificities were missed.

A note on this clonotype: What antigen it recognizes has not been identified. Per-base qualities were not stored, and no clone one base away is much larger.

The method was 5' RACE. Sequencing took place on a NextSeq 500. In the TCR library protocol, unique molecular identifiers were attached to individual cDNA molecules to correct for PCR bias and sequencing error. Both TCR alpha and beta chains were sequenced, and tight co-correlation was observed between alpha and beta sequence abundances in each sample. In the original analysis: Decombinator V4 was used to perform V gene, J gene and CDR3 annotation of TCR sequences. TCRs were defined as expanded if a significant change between any two time points was detected under a Poisson model with p below 0.0001. TCR abundances were normalised to the total number of TCRs sequenced per sample and expressed as counts per million. VDJdb, accessed 1 November 2021, was searched for CMV, EBV and SARS-CoV-2 annotated TCRs, with TCRs annotated for multiple antigens excluded. TCRdb applied fastp at Q25 and MiXCR to the public reads, then kept only in-frame beta chains. For every CDR3 protein sequence, its rows merge into one entry that carries the most common genes and DNA. In this record, the V and J calls reflect TCRdb's handling and not the investigators' own analysis. A total of tens of thousands of distinct CDR3 sequences appear in this sample, 11% of them only once. Of the sample, about 9.4% falls within the top ten clones.

This was a case-control study nested in a cohort of healthcare workers in London, UK, who had nasopharyngeal swab PCR tests and blood samples taken every week. Healthcare workers were recruited during the week of the UK lockdown, between 23 and 31 March 2020, and followed weekly for up to roughly 15 weeks. The sample consisted of whole blood. The clonotype comes from an adult who was a healthcare worker with PCR-confirmed SARS-CoV-2 infection or an uninfected control (not recorded which).

In nucleotides, the sequence is TGTGCCAGCAGTCCCTCCGGACGCCTCTATGGCTACACCTTC. It translates to CASSPSGRLYGYTF. The sequence is built from TRBV28 and TRBJ1-2; the D gene remains uncertain. V is pared back by 5 bases and J by 4 bases, with 14 bases lying between the germline termini. CDR1 and CDR2 are read off the germline V gene as MDHEN and SYDVKM. From cysteine to phenylalanine, the CDR3 is 14 amino acids long. Here the CDR3 DNA is all that survives: 42 bases in frame from base 1.